This T cell receptor beta chain was observed in a study of cytomegalovirus exposure and HLA in healthy donors (dated by TCRdb to about 2017). Study-wide context: In an earlier analysis of 450 to 750 of the donors, under 300 Gb of sequence data and 90 million to 120 million unique TCR beta sequences from roughly 190 million T cells were reported. About 300 gigabases of sequencing data and some 85 million unique TCR sequences were included in an early release covering around 600 HLA-typed donors. Among the roughly 410 genotyped donors, about 85% belonged to the genetic ancestry cluster associated with self-reported Caucasian donors. The aim of the study was to test whether cataloging public T cell receptors could identify signatures of past pathogen exposure. The study used immunosequencing to profile the T cell repertoires of 666 subjects and linked those repertoires to cytomegalovirus serostatus. A separate validation cohort of about 110 different subjects was used in addition to the roughly 720-subject first cohort. High-throughput TCR immunosequencing, statistical association of individual TCRs with disease status, and machine learning were combined to predict cytomegalovirus infection status. A later analysis re-analyzed previously published TCR beta repertoires from roughly 690 donors and added high-resolution HLA genotyping to study TCR occurrence patterns. Rather than using new phenotypic data, the later analysis identified candidate immune exposures from TCR beta sequences and from how often those sequences occurred across donors. In an earlier analysis of roughly 600 of the donors, high-throughput TCR beta sequencing was used to judge whether each TCR beta V gene segment behaved as functional or pseudogenic. Donor age, sex, ethnicity and CMV serostatus were compiled alongside the repertoire data. In a later genetic analysis, genome-wide SNP genotypes for 398 of the 666 donors were used, and that subset was treated as a discovery cohort. Every discovery cohort repertoire had been produced on one sequencing platform. Both class I and class II loci were covered by HLA typing, at four-digit resolution. The number of donors typed differed by locus, with 629-630 for A, B, C, DRB1 and DQB1, approximately 500 for DQA1, nearly 610 for DPA1, and approximately 470 for DPB1. Four to six DR-DQ haplotypes were handled as single units for association and clustering, since linkage in the cohort was strong. Among 350 to 400 genotyped donors of the cohort, an average of about 240,000 unique TCR beta nucleotide sequences were sequenced per donor, about a sixth of them non-productive.

The library was prepared using the immunoSEQ multiplex PCR assay. For the multiplex PCR, a mixture combining 60 forward primers for TCR Vbeta segments and 13 reverse primers for TCR Jbeta segments was used. The CDR3 region of rearranged TCR beta genes was amplified from genomic DNA by a multiplex PCR assay. On the Illumina HiSeq System, the amplified TCR beta libraries were sequenced as 87-base-pair reads. The study's processing was this. In a later analysis, around 80 million unique TCR beta chains were counted across the 650 to 700 repertoires, and roughly 10 million of these chains were shared by at least two donors. To remove PCR and sequencing errors, raw reads were error-corrected and collapsed into unique sequences using a nearest-neighbor algorithm that merged closely related sequences. To assign V, D and J gene segments, CDR3 sequences were aligned to IMGT reference sequences. For a sequence to be retained, at least a six-nucleotide match to both a V gene segment and a J gene segment was required. Rearrangements were classified as productive when the CDR3 lacked stop codons and remained in frame with V and J, and all other rearrangements were classified as non-productive. Following IMGT convention, CDR3 was defined as the stretch from the second conserved V-encoded cysteine up to the conserved J-encoded phenylalanine. The earlier analysis of roughly 590 of the donors excluded any sequence lacking an unambiguous match to a single V gene segment. An earlier analysis of just under 600 of the donors called V segments functional above 56.7% productive rearrangements and segregating when the between-donor standard deviation exceeded 5%. A statistical classification framework was built for diagnosing cytomegalovirus status from the catalog of TCR beta chain sequences. In a later analysis, TCR nucleotide sequences were compared against IMGT/GENE-DB human TR gene sequences so that V and J genes could be assigned. Using the TCRdist pipeline, a later analysis assigned CDR3 sequences along with most-parsimonious VDJ recombination scenarios. In a later analysis, each TCR beta chain was defined by its CDR3 amino acid sequence together with its V-gene family, and reads without a unique V-gene family were excluded. A later analysis removed several hundred highly shared, low-generation-probability nucleotide sequences to deal with suspected cross-contamination and a sequencing artifact. For each public chain, a later analysis derived a clonal expansion index from normalized ranks of inferred template counts within each repertoire. Generation probabilities in a later analysis came from a VDJ recombination model fitted to out-of-frame rearrangements, and those results were checked against IGoR. In a later analysis, TCR-TCR, TCR-HLA and TCR-CMV co-occurrence was scored with hypergeometric tests, and a repertoire-size bias correction was applied to TCR pairs. To estimate false discovery rates, a later analysis permuted the HLA or CMV assignments 20 times. In a later analysis, co-occurring TCRs were grouped using DBSCAN, with TCRdist sequence similarity added in when clustering inside HLA-allele-positive subsets. For co-occurrence clustering, repertoires with fewer than 30,000 or more than 120,000 public chains were excluded, along with several repertoires with anomalous nucleotide sharing. Sourced from immuneACCESS, this table was stored by TCRdb with only in-frame sequences that have V and J called. A share of the clones is absent; for the studies checked, an unresolved V gene accounts for under half, and the remainder has no known explanation. V, J and clone size are those of that table, while D and trimming were read from the DNA. The sample table lists under 130,000 clones, roughly three quarters of them with a count of one. Roughly 3.2% of the sample is in the top ten clones.

On the study overall, not on this receptor specifically: According to a later analysis, parvovirus B19, influenza, CMV and Epstein-Barr virus appeared linked to several top co-occurrence clusters. The earlier analysis of approximately 590 of the donors excluded roughly 16 rarely observed V segments, including chromosome 9 orphons, because counts were too low. Across donors, most TCR sequences were observed very rarely, whereas some public TCRs were present in many individuals. Linkage disequilibrium might explain the correlated functional status among segregating V segments, but an unknown experimental factor could not be ruled out. The study gave a list of 150 to 200 TCR beta chains associated with cytomegalovirus. Some IMGT-functional V segments, including TRBV6-2 and TRBV6-3, could not be told apart with the 87-base-pair reads, so those segments were excluded. A later analysis found that HLA-associated TCR beta chains were more clonally expanded and had lower generation probabilities than equally common non-associated chains. This cohort had only TCR beta chains sequenced, and the lack of alpha or paired-chain data limited which features could be detected. Immune exposure information for the cohort was limited to CMV serostatus. A later analysis found that most CMV-associated TCR beta chains appeared HLA-restricted, with HLA associations seemingly driven largely by CMV exposure. In a later analysis, about 17,000 TCR beta sequences were associated with specific HLA alleles at a false discovery rate of 0.05. HLA typing was unavailable for some donors at each locus, so association tests used only the typed subset. V-gene and J-gene trimming of TCR beta chains was associated with a missense DCLRE1C variant in a later genetic analysis, and the association was replicated in an independent cohort. A further reported finding was that TCR beta sequences accurately predicted the HLA-A and HLA-B alleles for most subjects in the first cohort. The classifier was reported to diagnose cytomegalovirus status with high specificity and sensitivity in both the original cohort and the validation cohort. Three of the identified cytomegalovirus-associated TCR beta chains were confirmed in vitro to be specific for cytomegalovirus antigens. The authors suggested that the approach could potentially be extended to other disease states and immunological phenotypes. The sequencing pipeline was judged likely to have produced a cluster of highly shared sequence variants as a technical artifact. In a later analysis, the rate of TCR association differed among HLA loci, with DRB1 alleles having the most associated TCRs and HLA-C alleles having the fewest. Roughly uniform sequencing depth across donors was assumed in presence/absence analyses, although this assumption may not hold. An earlier analysis of 450 to 750 of the donors showed that most TCR beta V segments appeared in productive rearrangements either about 90% or about 30% of the time, which broadly matched IMGT annotations. Assigning TCR associations to individual alleles was difficult when HLA alleles, especially DR and DQ, strongly co-occurred. A later genetic analysis reported fewer N-insertions in productive TCRs among donors in an Asian-associated ancestry cluster than the roughly 640-donor mean.

Concerning this clone: Its recognized antigen is unknown. Base quality data are lacking; no much larger clone is found one base away.

The cohort was made up of around 720 healthy bone marrow donors. All cohort members were sampled while nominally healthy, although unrecorded immune exposures were likely present. The donor tested CMV seronegative, placing the donor among the 350 to 400 seronegative members of the cohort. A peripheral blood sample was collected from each donor, and TCR beta sequencing was performed on peripheral blood mononuclear cells. Genomic DNA was extracted from the blood cell samples with the Qiagen DNeasy Blood Extraction Kit. The cysteine opens and the phenylalanine closes a CDR3 of 15 amino acids. Just the 45-base CDR3 DNA is kept, in frame starting at base 1. Trimming accounts for 1 base at V and 2 bases at J, while the number of junction bases matched to no gene is 3. CDR1 and CDR2, per the germline V gene, are MNHNS and SASEGT.

The sequenced sample consisted of PBMCs. This receptor was taken from a man aged 25 to 45 in good health and CMV-seronegative. The rearrangement joined TRBV6-1 to TRBJ2-7; TRBD1 matches 9 bases in the middle. The CDR3 region has the sequence CASSEDRDRAYEQYF. The bases are TGTGCCAGCAGTGAAGACAGGGACAGGGCCTACGAGCAGTACTTC.